Sequencing of this T cell receptor (beta chain) was carried out in a study of cytomegalovirus exposure and HLA in healthy donors. Overall study findings and caveats: Reportedly, HLA-A and HLA-B alleles of most subjects were accurately predicted from TCR beta.

To note about this clone: Antigen specificity is unknown.

Looked up from germline, CDR1 is SGHRS and CDR2 is YFSETQ. This CDR3 region has 16 residues. Trimming left V 1 base short and J 8 bases short, with 19 bases between. PCR was performed using 60 Vbeta and 13 Jbeta primers. Libraries were prepared by immunoSEQ multiplex PCR; TCRdb keeps only in-frame clonotypes and omits some of them. Among more than 95,000 clones listed, more than 65% were seen once. The clonotype was recovered from a woman aged 40 to 50 in good health and CMV-seropositive. V gene TRBV5-1 combines with J gene TRBJ2-1; tentatively, D is TRBD2 (5 bases). Sequencing was performed on PBMCs. The CDR3 region is CASSLLVAGSVDEQFF. CDR3 DNA: TGCGCCAGCAGCTTGCTAGTGGCGGGTTCTGTCGATGAGCAGTTCTTC.